This T cell receptor (beta chain) emerged from a study of OX40 agonist ivuxolimab in advanced cancers. As regards this clone: Its antigen is not known.

Samples of blood were obtained at baseline, on cycle 4 day 1, and on cycle 7 day 1. The CDR3 runs 16 residues. Looked up from germline, CDR1 is MNHEY and CDR2 is SVGAGI. Unmatched junction bases numbered 8, after V lost 2 bases and J lost 9 bases. Broader study findings: Several nonresponders also turned out to have low normalized T-cell clonal expansion.

This table comes from immunoSEQ multiplex PCR, and its TCRdb copy is limited to in-frame clones, with some not included. The sample records roughly 45,000 clones, around 84% being singletons. The V call is TRBV6-5, the J call TRBJ1-6; the match to TRBD1 covers 9 bases. Sequencing used CD4+ or CD8+ T cells sorted from blood, obtained in a trial of the OX40 agonist ivuxolimab. The source is an adult with an advanced solid tumor such as melanoma, head and neck, liver or kidney cancer. The chain's CDR3 is CASSYRLGTGRSPLHF. Written as DNA, the CDR3 is TGTGCCAGCAGTTACAGGTTAGGGACAGGGCGTTCACCCCTCCACTTT.